Presented here are 21 T cell receptor beta chains from one specimen sequenced in a study of T-cell reconstitution after alpha-beta-depleted transplantation in children. The TCRbeta library incorporated unique molecular identifiers. One entry per CDR3 protein results from TCRdb running MiXCR on the PCR reads. The sample holds around 80,000 distinct CDR3 sequences, around 18% seen once. Material: PBMCs, mostly from graft donor cells, obtained 360 days after TCRalphabeta/CD19-depleted stem cell transplant. These receptors came from a male patient aged 2-9 years who had a stem cell transplant for acute lymphoblastic leukemia, so the T cells may come from the graft donor.

This clonotype was seen ten or more times. V is TRBV11-2 and J is TRBJ1-1, with D uncertain. V lost 8 bases and J 1 base, leaving 11 bases between the germline ends. The CDR3 extends over 13 amino acids. Per the germline V gene, CDR1 is SGHAT and CDR2 is FQNNGV. CDR3 DNA sequence: TGTGCCAGCCGACTAGACCCGAACACTGAAGCTTTCTTT. It encodes CASRLDPNTEAFF.

This clonotype was observed at least ten times. This rearrangement joins TRBV20-1 to TRBJ1-5, with a weak D call TRBD1 (5 bases). Between the trimmed V and J ends, which lost 3 bases and 0 bases, there was a span of 9 bases. The CDR3 extends over 14 amino acids. Germline V lookup: CDR1 DFQATT, CDR2 SNEGSKA (reference sequence). The CDR3 nucleotides read TGCAGTGCTAGGGGACTTCATAGCAATCAGCCCCAGCATTTT. The encoded protein is CSARGLHSNQPQHF.

The chain uses TRBV5-1 and TRBJ2-3; D may be TRBD1 or TRBD2 (5 bases each). Trimming removed 1 base at V and 6 bases at J, with 9 bases between. Germline CDR1 and CDR2: SGHRS and YFSETQ. This CDR3 contains 13 residues. The chain's CDR3 is CASSLRWDDTQYF. CDR3 in DNA: TGCGCCAGCAGCTTGAGGTGGGACGATACGCAGTATTTT.

This rearrangement joins TRBV5-1 to TRBJ2-5; 12 bases match TRBD2. Germline lookup yields CDR1 SGHRS and CDR2 YFSETQ. The V gene end was trimmed by 2 bases and the J gene end by 2 bases; junction bases not matched to a gene: 4. The CDR3 sequence is 16 residues long. The CDR3 loop reads CASSFLAGGPQETQYF. In DNA form, the CDR3 reads TGCGCCAGCAGCTTTCTAGCGGGAGGGCCTCAAGAGACCCAGTACTTC.

The chain is built from TRBV5-1 and TRBJ2-5, with D possibly being TRBD1 or TRBD2 (5 bases each). Germline V gene data show CDR1 as SGHRS and CDR2 as YFSETQ. The CDR3 length is 12 residues. V was trimmed by 4 bases and J by 5 bases, leaving 9 bases between them. The CDR3 bases are TGCGCCAGCAGCCGGGGACCGGAGACCCAGTACTTC. The encoded protein is CASSRGPETQYF.

This clonotype was seen more than once but under ten times. The chain uses TRBV6-6 and TRBJ1-1, with D possibly matching TRBD1 (5 bases). The CDR3 length is 14 residues. CDR1 is MNHNY, CDR2 SVGAGI, per germline (reference sequence). Between the trimmed V and J ends, which lost 6 bases and 0 bases, there was a span of 11 bases. CDR3: CASSPTDMNTEAFF. CDR3 sequence (DNA): TGTGCCAGCAGCCCGACAGACATGAACACTGAAGCTTTCTTT.

This clonotype was seen a handful of times. The chain links TRBV5-5 to TRBJ1-6; no firm D call. Trimming removed 1 base at V and 10 bases at J, with 9 bases between. CDR3 size: 13 residues. CDR1 SGHKS and CDR2 YYEKEE come from the germline V gene (reference sequence). CDR3 sequence (DNA): TGTGCCAGCAGCTTGTCGGCGTTATCACCCCTCCACTTT. It yields the protein CASSLSALSPLHF. Full variable domain (missing parts from reference TRBV5-5 and TRBJ1-6): DAGVTQSPTHLIKTRGQQVTLRCSPISGHKSVSWYQQVLGQGPQFIFQYYEKEERGRGNFPDRFSARQFPNYSSELNVNALLLGDSALYLCASSLSALSPLHFGNGTRLTVT.

The chain uses TRBV29-1 and TRBJ2-7; D remains ambiguous. The germline V gene encodes CDR1 SQVTM and CDR2 ANQGSEA. This CDR3 region has 13 residues. V was cut by 0 bases and J by 0 bases, with 6 bases left in between. In DNA form, the CDR3 reads TGCAGCGTTGAAGATACACCCTCCTACGAGCAGTACTTC. Translated, it gives CSVEDTPSYEQYF.

The chain has TRBV7-6 and TRBJ2-5, with 11 bases fitting TRBD2. V trimming: 4 bases; J trimming: 5 bases; junction bases outside the gene matches: 3. Germline CDR1 reads SGHVS; CDR2 reads FNYEAQ. The CDR3 extends over 14 amino acids. CDR3 amino acids: CASSSGLAVETQYF. In nucleotides, the CDR3 is TGTGCCAGCAGCTCGGGACTAGCGGTGGAGACCCAGTACTTC.

The chain employs TRBV24-1 and TRBJ2-2; D gene unclear. Trimming took off 5 bases at V and 6 bases at J, with 3 bases between the two ends. Per the germline V gene, CDR1 is KGHDR and CDR2 is SFDVKD. The CDR3 length is 11 residues. For the CDR3, the DNA is TGTGCCACCAGTGCGCCCGGGGAGCTGTTTTTT. Protein: CATSAPGELFF.

The V call is TRBV5-1, the J call TRBJ2-7, with 8 bases lining up with TRBD1. Looked up from germline, CDR1 is SGHRS and CDR2 is YFSETQ. J was trimmed by 2 bases and V by 0 bases; bases with no gene match: 4. The CDR3 has 15 residues. In DNA form, the CDR3 reads TGCGCCAGCAGCTTGGGACAGGGGATTCCCTACGAGCAGTACTTC. Translating it yields CASSLGQGIPYEQYF.

A few counts support this clonotype. The chain uses TRBV4-1 and TRBJ2-5; TRBD2 aligns across 8 bases. Per the germline V gene, CDR1 is MGHRA and CDR2 is YSYEKL. The CDR3 loop spans 17 amino acids. Trimming at V came to 6 bases and at J to 1 base, leaving 13 bases not matched to a gene. CDR3 nucleotides: TGCGCCAGCAGGCTTTCGGGGACTAGGGGAAGCCAAGAGACCCAGTACTTC. Encoded protein: CASRLSGTRGSQETQYF.

This clonotype was counted between two and nine times. V usage is TRBV30 and J usage is TRBJ2-2; D gene ambiguous. Germline-derived CDR1 and CDR2 are GTSNPN and SVGIG (reference sequence). Trimming left V 0 bases short and J 0 bases short, with 8 bases between. This CDR3 has 15 amino acids. The CDR3 DNA reads as TGTGCCTGGAGTGTACGACGTGCGAACACCGGGGAGCTGTTTTTT. Protein: CAWSVRRANTGELFF. The whole variable domain, remainder taken from reference TRBV30 and TRBJ2-2, is SQTIHQWPATLVQPVGSPLSLECTVEGTSNPNLYWYRQAAGRGLQLLFYSVGIGQISSEVPQNLSASRPQDRQFILSSKKLLLSDSGFYLCAWSVRRANTGELFFGEGSRLTVL.

This clonotype was found a few times. This chain uses TRBV25-1 with TRBJ2-2; D remains unclear. V lost 1 base, J lost 2 bases, and 8 bases lay in between. CDR1 is MGHDK and CDR2 is SYGVNS in the germline V gene. The CDR3 is 15 residues long. The CDR3 is CASSEWTVNTGELFF. The CDR3 DNA reads as TGTGCCAGCAGTGAATGGACGGTTAACACCGGGGAGCTGTTTTTT.

V gene TRBV20-1 combines with J gene TRBJ2-1; unclear D gene. V was trimmed by 6 bases and J by 6 bases, leaving 9 bases between them. The length of the CDR3 is 11 residues. Germline lookup yields CDR1 DFQATT and CDR2 SNEGSKA (reference sequence). CDR3: CSARRLNEQFF. The CDR3 DNA reads TGCAGTGCCCGGAGACTCAATGAGCAGTTCTTC.

This clonotype was recorded many times. This chain links TRBV6-1 with TRBJ1-5, with unresolved D. Deletions cut 3 bases from V and 6 bases from J, with 12 bases between. The length of the CDR3 is 14 residues. Germline V gene data show CDR1 as MNHNS and CDR2 as SASEGT. The CDR3 is CASSDGWFAQPQHF. The DNA of the CDR3 is TGTGCCAGCAGTGACGGGTGGTTCGCTCAGCCCCAGCATTTT.

The genes are TRBV12-3 or TRBV12-4 and TRBJ2-5; 9 nucleotides agree with TRBD2. The CDR3 runs to 14 residues. The V segment lost 6 bases and the J segment 5 bases; nucleotides outside the gene matches: 7. DNA for the CDR3: TGTGCCAGCAGGCCGCGGGGGGGAGGGGAGACCCAGTACTTC. The encoded protein is CASRPRGGGETQYF.

In its sample, this clonotype was seen a few times. CDR3 DNA sequence: TGTGCCAGCTCACCATCCTCCAGGGGGCGCCTTAGCAACGAGCAGTACTTC. The encoded protein is CASSPSSRGRLSNEQYF. V is TRBV18 and J is TRBJ2-7; TRBD1 matches 8 bases. This CDR3 region has 17 residues. Trimming cost V 2 bases and J 5 bases; bases outside gene matches: 14. The germline gives CDR1 KGHSH, CDR2 LQKENI.

The V gene is TRBV27, the J gene TRBJ2-2; 14 bases fit TRBD2. Unmatched junction bases numbered 7, after V lost 5 bases and J lost 5 bases. This CDR3 region has 17 residues. Germline V gives CDR1 MNHEY, CDR2 SMNVEV (reference sequence). The CDR3 region is CASSRTSGRFNTGELFF. DNA of the CDR3: TGTGCCAGCAGTAGGACTAGCGGGAGGTTCAATACCGGGGAGCTGTTTTTT.

The rearrangement uses TRBV7-2 and TRBJ2-7; no definite D call. The germline gives CDR1 SGHTA, CDR2 FQGNSA. The V gene lost 1 base and the J gene lost 3 bases, with 7 bases spanning the gap. The CDR3 loop spans 13 amino acids. The CDR3 bases are TGTGCCAGCAGCTTAGGACTCCACTACGAGCAGTACTTC. Translating it yields CASSLGLHYEQYF.

V usage is TRBV4-1 and J usage is TRBJ2-3, with 7 nucleotides matching TRBD2. V lost 1 base and J lost 2; bases outside the gene matches: 15. The germline CDR1 and CDR2 sequences are MGHRA and YSYEKL. CDR3 size: 19 residues. The CDR3 spells CASSQAFRGVSFFTDTQYF. CDR3 DNA: TGCGCCAGCAGCCAAGCCTTTCGGGGGGTCAGTTTTTTCACAGATACGCAGTATTTT.